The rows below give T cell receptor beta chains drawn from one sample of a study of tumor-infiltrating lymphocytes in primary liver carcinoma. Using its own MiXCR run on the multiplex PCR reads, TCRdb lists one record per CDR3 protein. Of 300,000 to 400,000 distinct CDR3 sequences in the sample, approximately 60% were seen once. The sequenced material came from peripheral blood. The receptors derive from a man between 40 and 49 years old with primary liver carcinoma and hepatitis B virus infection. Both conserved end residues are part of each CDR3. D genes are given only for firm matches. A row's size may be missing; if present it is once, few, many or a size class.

CASSQDRASEYYEQYF,TGTGCCAGTAGCCAAGATAGGGCTAGCGAGTACTATGAGCAGTACTTC,16,TRBV4-2,-,TRBJ2-7,-
CASSQDTVNYGYTF,TGTGCCAGCAGCCAAGATACAGTGAACTATGGCTACACATTC,14,TRBV14,once,TRBJ1-2,-
CASSMDRNTEAFF,TGTGCCAGCAGTATGGACAGGAACACTGAAGCTTTCTTT,13,TRBV5-4,-,TRBJ1-1,-
CASSFIPGWTSGSGNNEQFF,TGTGCCAGCAGTTTCATCCCGGGTTGGACTAGCGGGAGTGGCAACAATGAGCAGTTCTTC,20,TRBV6-5,many,TRBJ2-1,TRBD2
CASSMTRSYEQYF,TGCGCCAGCAGCATGACAAGGAGCTACGAGCAGTATTTC,13,TRBV11-1,-,TRBJ2-7,-
CANNLDRSHEKLFF,TGTGCCAACAACTTAGACAGGAGCCATGAAAAACTGTTTTTT,14,TRBV11-2,-,TRBJ1-4,-
CKVEGEGKTQYF,TGCAAGGTTGAAGGGGAGGGGAAGACCCAGTACTTC,12,TRBV29-1,-,TRBJ2-5,TRBD2
CASSRYTPPTGQISYEQYF,TGTGCCAGCAGCCGATACACCCCTCCGACAGGGCAAATTTCGTACGAGCAGTACTTC,19,TRBV5-5,-,TRBJ2-7,TRBD1
CVSSLGGLRSYEQYF,TGTGTCAGCAGCTTAGGCGGACTTAGGTCCTACGAGCAGTACTTC,15,TRBV11-2,-,TRBJ2-7,-
CVSSQEGRGGETQYF,TGCGTCAGCAGCCAAGAAGGCAGGGGGGGCGAGACCCAGTACTTC,15,TRBV4-3,-,TRBJ2-5,-
CASSLDLFRNEQFF,TGTGCCAGCAGTTTAGACCTGTTTAGGAATGAGCAGTTCTTC,14,TRBV12-3/TRBV12-4,many,TRBJ2-1,-
CASSRRGQGANTGELFF,TGTGCCAGCAGCAGACGGGGGCAGGGGGCGAACACCGGGGAGCTGTTTTTT,17,TRBV5-5,few,TRBJ2-2,-
CFSRGKRSHEQYF,TGTTTCAGCAGGGGGAAGCGATCCCACGAGCAGTACTTC,13,TRBV11-1,-,TRBJ2-7,TRBD1
CASSLGGQGAVNEQFF,TGTGCCAGCAGTTTAGGGGGGCAGGGGGCGGTCAATGAGCAGTTCTTC,16,TRBV13,-,TRBJ2-1,TRBD1
CASSWTGQQFF,TGTGCCAGCAGCTGGACAGGGCAGCAGTTCTTC,11,TRBV7-8,-,TRBJ2-1,TRBD1
CASSLCGEETRYF,TGTGCCAGCAGTTTGTGTGGAGAAGAGACCCGGTACTTC,13,TRBV12-3/TRBV12-4,-,TRBJ2-5,-
CSVVGVLDMQYF,TGCAGTGTTGTAGGAGTTTTGGATATGCAGTATTTT,12,TRBV29-1,-,TRBJ2-3,-
CASSLNLPPGLFF,TGTGCCAGCAGTTTAAATCTCCCACCTGGGCTGTTTTTT,13,TRBV28,-,TRBJ1-4,-
CASLPRQSNEQFF,TGTGCCAGCTTACCGAGACAGTCCAATGAGCAGTTCTTC,13,TRBV18,-,TRBJ2-1,-
CANSDGQGPQETQYF,TGTGCCAATAGTGACGGACAGGGACCACAAGAGACCCAGTACTTC,15,TRBV6-2/TRBV6-3,few,TRBJ2-5,TRBD1
CASSSQTRLGANVPTF,TGTGCCAGCAGCTCACAAACTAGATTGGGGGCCAACGTCCCGACTTTC,16,TRBV7-8,-,TRBJ2-6,-
CASSNLGQGYHEQYF,TGTGCCAGCAGCAACCTTGGACAGGGGTACCACGAGCAGTACTTC,15,TRBV28,-,TRBJ2-7,TRBD1
CASRKRTRIGGDEQFF,TGTGCCAGCAGAAAAAGGACGAGGATAGGAGGGGATGAGCAGTTCTTC,16,TRBV11-1,-,TRBJ2-1,-
CASIRHGGNTDTQYF,TGTGCCAGCATCCGACACGGCGGTAACACAGATACGCAGTATTTT,15,TRBV11-2,-,TRBJ2-3,-
CASSSAGGDQSQHF,TGTGCCAGCAGCTCTGCCGGGGGGGATCAGTCCCAGCATTTT,14,TRBV4-2,once,TRBJ1-5,-
CTSSQGRTGENTEAFF,TGTACCAGCAGCCAAGGCCGGACAGGCGAGAACACTGAAGCATTCTTT,16,TRBV4-2,-,TRBJ1-1,TRBD1
CASSYSPSENYEQYF,TGTGCCAGCAGTTACTCGCCTAGCGAGAACTACGAGCAGTACTTC,15,TRBV6-5,many,TRBJ2-7,-
CASSQRQGGSTDTQYF,TGTGCCAGCAGCCAACGACAGGGCGGTAGCACAGATACGCAGTATTTT,16,TRBV5-4,-,TRBJ2-3,TRBD1
CASRPSGTHNEQFF,TGTGCCAGCAGGCCTAGCGGGACACACAATGAGCAGTTCTTC,14,TRBV6-6,-,TRBJ2-1,TRBD2
CTSSFGLAGDLFF,TGTACCAGCAGCTTTGGGTTGGCCGGGGATCTGTTTTTT,13,TRBV11-3,-,TRBJ2-2,-
CASSPASGGYGYTF,TGCGCCAGCAGCCCCGCGTCAGGAGGCTATGGCTACACCTTC,14,TRBV5-1,many,TRBJ1-2,-
CAISEQLAVYEQYF,TGTGCCATCAGTGAGCAGCTAGCAGTCTACGAGCAGTACTTC,14,TRBV10-3,-,TRBJ2-7,-
CASSLGLRYTDTQYF,TGTGCCAGCAGTTTAGGACTCCGTTACACAGATACGCAGTATTTT,15,TRBV12-3/TRBV12-4,many,TRBJ2-3,-
CASSKEAHEQYF,TGTGCCAGTAGCAAAGAGGCCCACGAGCAGTACTTC,12,TRBV4-2,-,TRBJ2-7,-
CASSLTGIHEQFF,TGTGCCAGTAGCCTCACAGGGATCCATGAGCAGTTCTTC,13,TRBV19,-,TRBJ2-1,-
CASSPTGPYTGEQYF,TGTGCCAGCAGCCCGACAGGGCCTTACACCGGGGAGCAGTACTTC,15,TRBV6-5,-,TRBJ2-7,TRBD1
CTSSLTDYEQYF,TGTACCAGCAGCCTGACGGACTACGAGCAGTACTTC,12,TRBV11-1,-,TRBJ2-7,-
CASSLGDYNEQFF,TGCGCCAGCAGCTTGGGGGACTACAATGAGCAGTTCTTC,13,TRBV5-1,few,TRBJ2-1,-
CASFSVVDHGYTF,TGTGCCAGCTTTTCAGTCGTAGACCATGGCTACACCTTC,13,TRBV6-1,-,TRBJ1-2,-
CASAYHGGTGTDMQYF,TGTGCCAGCGCCTACCACGGCGGGACGGGCACAGATATGCAGTATTTC,16,TRBV6-5,-,TRBJ2-3,-
CASRLPGEEAQAFF,TGTGCCAGTAGATTACCAGGGGAAGAGGCTCAAGCTTTCTTT,14,TRBV6-6,-,TRBJ1-1,-
CVSSLTGGLTDTQNF,TGTGTCAGCAGCTTAACGGGCGGGCTCACAGATACGCAGAATTTT,15,TRBV11-2,once,TRBJ2-3,-
CVSSEPGLAGAIGEQFF,TGTGTCAGCAGCGAACCGGGACTAGCGGGGGCCATCGGGGAGCAGTTCTTC,17,TRBV7-8,-,TRBJ2-1,TRBD2
CASSLGESGELFF,TGTGCCAGCAGCTTGGGGGAAAGCGGGGAGCTGTTTTTT,13,TRBV11-1,-,TRBJ2-2,-
CASSEGGRENF,TGTGCCAGCAGTGAAGGGGGCCGAGAAAACTTC,11,TRBV2,-,TRBJ2-7,-